The clone carrying this T cell receptor beta chain was seen just once. The antigen is not known. Using immunoSEQ multiplex PCR, the repertoire was profiled, and TCRdb retains in-frame clones only, with some absent. The data contain some 200,000 clones, roughly 92% of them seen just once; the ten biggest clones take up 10%. This CDR3 is built from 14 residues. Trimming shortened V by 6 bases and J by 4 bases, and 15 bases separated the two germline ends. CDR1 MDHEN and CDR2 SYDVKM come from the germline V gene. This entry comes from a study of T cell responses to AZD1222 COVID-19 vaccine. Overall study results and limits: Repertoire sampling occurred only after the peak T cell response. The donor group comprised mostly white British people and more females; the analysis possibly underestimated clonal diversity. Rises in breadth and depth of Spike-specific TCRs came after two AZD1222 doses.

The chain recombines TRBV28 with TRBJ2-5, with D unresolved. The sequenced sample was peripheral blood, obtained on day 0 of AZD1222 vaccination. This sequence originates from an adult in good health. CDR3: CASSESQVVETQYF. In DNA, the CDR3 is TGTGCCAGCAGCGAATCTCAGGTGGTAGAGACCCAGTACTTC.